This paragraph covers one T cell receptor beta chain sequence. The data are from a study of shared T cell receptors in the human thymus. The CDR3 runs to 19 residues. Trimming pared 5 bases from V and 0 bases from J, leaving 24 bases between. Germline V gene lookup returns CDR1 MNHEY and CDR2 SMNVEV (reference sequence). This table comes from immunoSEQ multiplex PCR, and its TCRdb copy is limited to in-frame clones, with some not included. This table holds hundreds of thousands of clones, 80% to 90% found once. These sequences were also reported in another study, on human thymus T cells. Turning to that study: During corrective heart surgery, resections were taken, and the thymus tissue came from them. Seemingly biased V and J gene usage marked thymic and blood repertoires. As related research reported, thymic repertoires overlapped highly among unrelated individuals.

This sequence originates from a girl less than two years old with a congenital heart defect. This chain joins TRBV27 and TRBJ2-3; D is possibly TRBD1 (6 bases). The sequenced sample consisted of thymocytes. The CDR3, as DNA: TGTGCCAGCAGTCCCCCGACAGGAGATCGAACCGCTAGCACAGATACGCAGTATTTT. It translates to CASSPPTGDRTASTDTQYF.